The 26 T cell receptor beta chains in this list originate from one sample, sequenced in a study of T cells after yellow fever vaccination. TCRdb passed the 5' RACE reads through MiXCR, listing each CDR3 protein once. The sample holds hundreds of thousands of distinct CDR3 sequences, less than 20% seen once. This specimen consisted of PBMCs, obtained 5 days after the first yellow fever vaccination. The receptors derive from a man between 18 and 35 years old who received the YFV17D yellow fever vaccine.

The table lists this clonotype with a few counts. The CDR3 protein is CASSPETGGMYEQYF. CDR3 nucleotide sequence: TGTGCCAGCAGTCCCGAGACAGGGGGTATGTACGAGCAGTACTTC. The chain recombines TRBV27 with TRBJ2-7; TRBD1 aligns across 9 bases. The CDR3 has 15 amino acids. V gave up 5 bases and J gave up 4 bases; unmatched junction bases: 9. Germline CDR1 is MNHEY and CDR2 is SMNVEV (reference sequence).

This clonotype was seen a few times. V usage is TRBV28 and J usage is TRBJ2-1; TRBD1 matches 9 bases. This CDR3 is built from 17 residues. Unmatched junction bases numbered 18, after V lost 2 bases and J lost 13 bases. Germline V gene lookup returns CDR1 MDHEN and CDR2 SYDVKM. For the CDR3, the DNA is TGTGCCAGCAGTTTACCCTTTTTAATGGGGACAGGGACCCTACAGTTCTTC. Translation gives CASSLPFLMGTGTLQFF.

This clonotype occurred a few times. The chain has TRBV27 and TRBJ1-4; possible D gene TRBD1, 5 bases. Germline CDR1 is MNHEY and CDR2 is SMNVEV (reference sequence). The V end was cut by 5 bases, the J end by 10 bases, with 17 bases between. CDR3 length: 14 amino acids. CDR3 sequence reads: CASSLSTDWGKLFF. The CDR3 DNA sequence: TGTGCCAGCAGTCTCTCGACAGATTGGGGAAAACTGTTTTTT.

This clonotype has only a few counts. The V gene is TRBV6-1, the J gene TRBJ2-1; 7 nucleotides line up with TRBD1. The germline gives CDR1 MNHNS, CDR2 SASEGT. This CDR3 has 16 residues. The ends lost 4 bases at V and 0 bases at J; junction bases unmatched: 6. CDR3: CASSVQGMISYNEQFF. The DNA of the CDR3 is TGTGCCAGCAGTGTACAGGGGATGATCTCCTACAATGAGCAGTTCTTC.

As for this clonotype: At one end the junction does not follow the germline gene, possibly because of a read error. The CDR3 nucleotides read TGCAGTGCTAGAATCCGGGGACATTCGGGGGAAGGGCGTTTC. Its translation is CSARIRGHSGEGRF. This sequence joins TRBV20-1 and TRBJ1-4; TRBD1 might be the D (6 bases). Germline V gene sequence: CDR1 DFQATT, CDR2 SNEGSKA (reference sequence). The length of the CDR3 is 14 residues.

This clonotype showed up just a few times. This chain links TRBV4-3 with TRBJ2-1; D is unclear. The CDR3 is 15 amino acids. From germline, CDR1 is LGHNA and CDR2 YSLEER. With 0 bases removed from V and 0 bases from J, the gap between germline ends came to 6 bases. In DNA, the CDR3 is TGCGCCAGCAGCCAAGAGGGAAACTCCTACAATGAGCAGTTCTTC. The encoded protein is CASSQEGNSYNEQFF.

The V call is TRBV4-1, the J call TRBJ1-2; 8 positions match TRBD1. From germline, CDR1 is MGHRA and CDR2 YSYEKL. V was clipped by 1 base and J by 13 bases; unmatched bases: 5. CDR3 length: 12 amino acids. Written as DNA, the CDR3 is TGCGCCAGCAGCCAAGCGACAGGGGAGAGCACCTTC. This codes for CASSQATGESTF.

Turning to this clonotype: A junction end diverges from the germline sequence, so it may reflect a read error. The genes are TRBV20-1 and TRBJ2-3; 9 nucleotides match TRBD2. The CDR3 covers 14 residues. The V gene's germline CDR1 is DFQATT and CDR2 SNEGSKA (reference sequence). In DNA, the CDR3 is TGCTGTGCTTCCGTAGCGGGGGGCACAGATACGCAGTATTTT. It translates to CCASVAGGTDTQYF.

The count of this clonotype is one. The chain recombines TRBV9 with TRBJ2-1; no definite D call. The CDR3 has 15 amino acids. Per the germline V gene, CDR1 is SGDLS and CDR2 is YYNGEE. V lost 0 bases and J 4 bases, leaving 11 bases between the germline ends. As DNA, the CDR3 is TGTGCCAGCAGCGTAGGCCCAGACACTTACAATGAGCAGTTCTTC. Encoded protein: CASSVGPDTYNEQFF.

This clonotype came up a few times. The rearrangement joins TRBV5-1 to TRBJ1-2; D is ambiguous. The ends were cut back, 0 bases at V and 4 bases at J, with 7 bases in the middle. The CDR3 contains 13 residues. CDR1 is SGHRS, CDR2 YFSETQ, per germline. CDR3 DNA sequence: TGCGCCAGCAGCTTGGACAGCGGCTATGGCTACACCTTC. The encoded protein is CASSLDSGYGYTF. The entire variable domain, with the rest obtained from reference TRBV5-1 and TRBJ1-2, is as follows: KAGVTQTPRYLIKTRGQQVTLSCSPISGHRSVSWYQQTPGQGLQFLFEYFSETQRNKGNFPGRFSGRQFSNSRSEMNVSTLELGDSALYLCASSLDSGYGYTFGSGTRLTVV.

The chain combines TRBV19 with TRBJ2-1; weak D call: TRBD2 (6 bases). V was shortened by 6 bases and J by 0 bases, with 12 bases between the two germline ends. Germline values: CDR1 LNHDA, CDR2 SQIVND (reference sequence). The CDR3 extends over 15 amino acids. Here the CDR3 DNA reads TGTGCCAGTAGACGGGAGTGGAGCTCCTACAATGAGCAGTTCTTC. Translation gives CASRREWSSYNEQFF.

In its sample, this clonotype was seen a few times. The rearrangement joins TRBV4-2 to TRBJ2-3; D remains unclear. The germline gives CDR1 LGHNA, CDR2 YNFKEQ. This CDR3 has 14 residues. V shed 1 base and J shed 1 base, with 6 bases lying between them. The CDR3, as DNA: TGTGCCAGCAGCCAAGTTCTGGGCACAGATACGCAGTATTTT. Protein: CASSQVLGTDTQYF.

This clonotype came up a few times. This rearrangement joins TRBV5-4 to TRBJ1-5; perhaps TRBD1 as D (5 bases). Germline-derived CDR1 and CDR2 are SGHNT and YYREEE (reference sequence). V lost 4 bases, J lost 5 bases, and 16 bases lay in between. The CDR3 has 15 residues. The CDR3 loop reads CASSPSQGRDQPQHF. In DNA, the CDR3 is TGTGCCAGCAGCCCCAGCCAGGGTAGGGATCAGCCCCAGCATTTT.

The chain links TRBV5-1 to TRBJ2-6; TRBD1 matches 9 bases. Per germline, CDR1 SGHRS and CDR2 YFSETQ. CDR3 length equals 20 residues. J was trimmed by 4 bases and V by 5 bases; bases with no gene match: 19. The CDR3 loop reads CASSSYPGQGSSSGANVLTF. Written as DNA, the CDR3 is TGCGCCAGCAGTTCCTATCCGGGACAGGGTTCGTCGTCCGGGGCCAACGTCCTGACTTTC. The variable domain in full, with the rest retrieved from reference TRBV5-1 and TRBJ2-6, is KAGVTQTPRYLIKTRGQQVTLSCSPISGHRSVSWYQQTPGQGLQFLFEYFSETQRNKGNFPGRFSGRQFSNSRSEMNVSTLELGDSALYLCASSSYPGQGSSSGANVLTFGAGSRLTVL.

The V and J genes are TRBV20-1 and TRBJ2-5, with a weak D call TRBD2 (6 bases). The germline CDR1 and CDR2 sequences are DFQATT and SNEGSKA (reference sequence). V lost 0 bases and J 2 bases, leaving 10 bases between the germline ends. CDR3 length: 14 residues. This CDR3 reads CSARDGDWQETQYF. The CDR3 bases are TGCAGTGCTAGAGATGGGGACTGGCAAGAGACCCAGTACTTC.

This clonotype was detected only a few times. The rearrangement links TRBV5-1 to TRBJ1-6; D possibly corresponds to TRBD1 (5 bases). Germline assignment: CDR1 SGHRS and CDR2 YFSETQ. V gave up 3 bases and J gave up 12 bases, with 16 bases separating them. The CDR3 has 14 residues. CDR3 residues: CASSSDPTARPLHF. For the CDR3, the DNA is TGCGCCAGCAGCTCGGACCCGACAGCTCGACCCCTCCACTTT.

This chain uses TRBV3-1 with TRBJ1-2, with D unresolved. Trimming shortened V by 2 bases and J by 7 bases, and 8 bases separated the two germline ends. The CDR3 consists of 12 residues. Germline CDR1 reads LGHDT; CDR2 reads YNNKEL (reference sequence). The CDR3 DNA sequence: TGTGCCAGCAGCCAATCGTGGGTTGGCTACACCTTC. This encodes CASSQSWVGYTF. Using reference TRBV3-1 and TRBJ1-2 for the parts outside the CDR3, the full variable domain is DTAVSQTPKYLVTQMGNDKSIKCEQNLGHDTMYWYKQDSKKFLKIMFSYNNKELIINETVPNRFSPKSPDKAHLNLHINSLELGDSAVYFCASSQSWVGYTFGSGTRLTVV.

This clonotype was observed a few times. V is TRBV14 and J is TRBJ2-7; 8 positions agree with TRBD1. Germline V gene data show CDR1 as SGHDN and CDR2 as FVKESK. J gave up 3 bases and V 3 bases, and 4 bases lay outside the gene matches. The CDR3 spans 14 residues. The CDR3 here is CASSQGQVVYEQYF. CDR3 coding DNA: TGTGCCAGCAGCCAGGGACAGGTAGTCTACGAGCAGTACTTC.

This chain connects TRBV30 to TRBJ1-4; D is ambiguous. V gave up 1 base and J gave up 8 bases, with 14 bases separating them. The CDR3 is 14 residues long. The germline V gene has CDR1 GTSNPN and CDR2 SVGIG (reference sequence). The CDR3 reads CAWSATTGVEKLFF. The CDR3 DNA reads TGTGCCTGGAGTGCCACTACGGGCGTGGAAAAACTGTTTTTT.

In this sample, this clonotype turned up a few times. V usage is TRBV5-1 and J usage is TRBJ2-5, with a tentative D call TRBD1 (5 bases). Germline V gene data show CDR1 as SGHRS and CDR2 as YFSETQ. Between the trimmed V and J ends, which lost 7 bases and 3 bases, there was a span of 13 bases. This CDR3 is built from 13 residues. CDR3 nucleotides: TGCGCCAGCGACCAGGGATCGGAAGAGACCCAGTACTTC. Protein sequence: CASDQGSEETQYF. Variable domain in full (rest from reference TRBV5-1 and TRBJ2-5): KAGVTQTPRYLIKTRGQQVTLSCSPISGHRSVSWYQQTPGQGLQFLFEYFSETQRNKGNFPGRFSGRQFSNSRSEMNVSTLELGDSALYLCASDQGSEETQYFGPGTRLLVL.

V gene TRBV18 combines with J gene TRBJ2-1; 11 nucleotides align to TRBD2. CDR3 length: 15 residues. CDR1 KGHSH and CDR2 LQKENI come from the germline V gene. The junction had 8 bases not matched to a gene; V was cut back by 5 bases and J by 8 bases. The CDR3 protein is CASSAYSGGAHEQFF. The CDR3 DNA sequence: TGTGCCAGCTCAGCCTATAGCGGGGGGGCGCATGAGCAGTTCTTC.

This clonotype has a handful of counts. The chain combines TRBV23-1 with TRBJ1-5; D is undetermined. TRBV23-1 is an ORF for which the function is uncertain. V was cut by 0 bases and J by 0 bases, with 9 bases left in between. CDR3 size: 16 residues. CDR3 amino acids: CASSQSRRYSNQPQHF. DNA for the CDR3: TGCGCCAGCAGTCAATCCCGGCGGTATAGCAATCAGCCCCAGCATTTT.

In this sample, this clonotype turned up a few times. The gene calls are TRBV20-1 and TRBJ1-1; 9 nucleotides line up with TRBD1. Germline-derived CDR1 and CDR2 are DFQATT and SNEGSKA (reference sequence). The CDR3 has 12 residues. The V gene end was trimmed by 1 base and the J gene end by 10 bases; junction bases not matched to a gene: 4. DNA for the CDR3: TGCAGTGCTAGAGGGTGGGGACAGGGAGCTTTCTTT. Its translation is CSARGWGQGAFF.

The J gene is TRBJ1-2, the V gene TRBV6-2 or TRBV6-3; maybe TRBD1 (5 bases). Germline CDR1 is MNHEY and CDR2 is SVGEGT. The CDR3 covers 14 residues. Trimming removed 6 bases at V and 4 bases at J, with 15 bases between. The CDR3 DNA follows: TGTGCCAGCAGGGCGGGACCTACGAGCTATGGCTACACCTTC. Translation: CASRAGPTSYGYTF.

In this sample, this clonotype turned up many times. The chain links TRBV5-1 to TRBJ1-6; 11 bases line up with TRBD1. There are 15 residues in the CDR3. The germline gives CDR1 SGHRS, CDR2 YFSETQ. The V and J ends lost 2 bases and 8 bases, in that order; junction bases with no gene match: 3. The CDR3 nucleotides are TGCGCCAGCAGCTTTAAGGGACAGGGGGATTCACCCCTCCACTTT. Encoded protein: CASSFKGQGDSPLHF.

This clonotype was seen a handful of times. The V gene is TRBV4-2, the J gene TRBJ2-5; D is perhaps TRBD1 (5 bases). The germline gives CDR1 LGHNA, CDR2 YNFKEQ. This CDR3 comprises 14 residues. V lost 0 bases, J lost 8 bases, and 13 bases lay in between. CDR3 nucleotides: TGTGCCAGCAGCCAAGAAGGGGTGACTCCTACCCAGTACTTC. Protein sequence: CASSQEGVTPTQYF.